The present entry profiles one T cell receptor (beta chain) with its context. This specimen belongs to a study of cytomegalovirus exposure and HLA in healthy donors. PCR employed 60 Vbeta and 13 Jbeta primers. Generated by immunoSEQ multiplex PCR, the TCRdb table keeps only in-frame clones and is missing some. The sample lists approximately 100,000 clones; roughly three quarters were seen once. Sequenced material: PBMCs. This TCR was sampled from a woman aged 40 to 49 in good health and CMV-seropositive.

Here the CDR3 reads CASSLQQGVNNSPLHF. The CDR3 DNA reads TGTGCCAGCAGCTTACAACAGGGCGTAAATAATTCACCCCTCCACTTT. The chain couples TRBV5-4 to TRBJ1-6, with a tentative D call TRBD1 (6 bases). Germline CDR1 is SGHNT and CDR2 is YYREEE (reference sequence). This CDR3 has 16 amino acids. V was trimmed by 2 bases and J by 5 bases, leaving 14 bases between them.